These 2 T cell receptor beta chains came from one sample sequenced in a study of T cells in Graves' hyperthyroidism and ophthalmopathy. Template material for amplifying TCR beta CDR3 regions consisted of RNA transcripts. Using the HTBI primer set, a first-round RT-PCR was run on the TCR CDR3. A single record per CDR3 protein comes from TCRdb applying MiXCR to the multiplex PCR reads. The data hold around 600,000 distinct CDR3 sequences, with about 45% observed a single time. The specimen was peripheral blood or thyroid tissue (not recorded which). The source is an adult man with Graves' disease, either hyperthyroidism or ophthalmopathy (not recorded which).

This chain links TRBV6-5 with TRBJ1-1; D is unresolved. Germline CDR1 is MNHEY and CDR2 is SVGAGI. The V gene lost 8 bases and the J gene lost 1 base, with 8 bases spanning the gap. This CDR3 spans 12 amino acids. In DNA form, the CDR3 reads TGTGCCAGCGGCTTCGGGAACACTGAAGCTTTCTTT. Translated: CASGFGNTEAFF.

The gene calls are TRBV15 and TRBJ1-3; D is ambiguous. From germline, CDR1 is LNHNV and CDR2 YYDKDF (reference sequence). Trimming cost V 0 bases and J 7 bases, with 4 bases left between them. The CDR3 extends over 12 amino acids. CDR3 in amino acids: CATSRDRNTIYF. The CDR3 nucleotides read TGTGCCACCAGCAGAGATCGGAACACCATATATTTT.